This paragraph covers one T cell receptor beta chain sequence. Its antigen is undetermined. Healthy Caucasian individuals made up all the donors. Template switching added a universal primer binding site, and final cDNA carried unique molecular identifiers. TCRdb analysed the 5' RACE reads with MiXCR anew, one entry per CDR3 protein. The data hold more than 1.5 million distinct CDR3 sequences, with around 29% observed a single time. This specimen belongs to a study of identical twins. Study-wide findings and caveats: Invariant MAIT and iNKT cells are populations that could partly confound zero-insertion analyses. Insertions were reduced in abundant cord blood beta clonotypes but not in memory repertoires.

Sequencing input: cord blood. This sequence originates from a newborn girl in good health.

The CDR3 DNA is TGCAGCACAGAAAAAGGGCTGGCAGATACGCAGTATTTT. Protein: CSTEKGLADTQYF. This chain uses TRBV29-1 with TRBJ2-3, with D hard to call. The V and J ends lost 8 bases and 4 bases respectively, with 16 bases between them. The CDR3 is made up of 13 amino acids. Germline CDR1 SQVTM, CDR2 ANQGSEA.